These 20 T cell receptor beta chains were sequenced from one sample in a study of regulatory T cells in long-lasting Graves disease. Building the TCR beta libraries relied on iRepertoire HTBI primers, and CDR3 regions underwent Arm-PCR. TCRdb called the multiplex PCR reads again in MiXCR, with one record for every CDR3 protein. The data contain about 430,000 distinct CDR3 sequences, about 21% of them singletons. Time point denoted: persistent/refractory GD, antithyroid drugs over 5 years with positive TRAb. RNA from PBMCs was the source of the TCR library. Here the sequenced sample was peripheral blood mononuclear cells (PBMCs), taken when the disease was refractory, from a patient treated with antithyroid drugs. The origin of the receptors is a female donor with Graves disease.

The chain links TRBV30 to TRBJ2-7, with TRBD1 identical over 8 bases. Germline loops: CDR1 GTSNPN, CDR2 SVGIG (reference sequence). This CDR3 contains 13 residues. Germline trimming cut 2 bases from V and 2 bases from J; bases unmatched to any gene: 2. CDR3 loop: CAWSLDRAYEQYF. In DNA form, the CDR3 reads TGTGCCTGGAGTTTGGACAGGGCCTACGAGCAGTACTTC.

This clonotype was seen more than once but under ten times. The gene calls are TRBV20-1 and TRBJ1-5, with D possibly matching TRBD1 (5 bases). V was clipped by 3 bases and J by 2 bases, with 17 bases between them. The germline CDR1 and CDR2 sequences are DFQATT and SNEGSKA (reference sequence). CDR3 length: 16 residues. The CDR3 bases are TGCAGTGCTAGGAGGCCCGGGGGGGAGGGCAATCAGCCCCAGCATTTT. Its translation: CSARRPGGEGNQPQHF.

The table lists this clonotype with many counts. This chain uses TRBV19 with TRBJ1-2; no definite D call. From germline, CDR1 is LNHDA and CDR2 SQIVND (reference sequence). Trimming pared 3 bases from V and 5 bases from J, leaving 7 bases between. This CDR3 is 12 amino acids long. CDR3: CASSMMDYGYTF. The CDR3 bases are TGTGCCAGTAGTATGATGGATTATGGCTACACCTTC.

This sequence joins TRBV19 and TRBJ2-7; no clear D gene. V lost 10 bases and J 1 base, leaving 11 bases between the germline ends. Germline CDR1 LNHDA, CDR2 SQIVND (reference sequence). The CDR3 consists of 12 residues. CDR3 coding DNA: TGTGCCACTCAGGACGCATCCTACGAGCAGTACTTC. This codes for CATQDASYEQYF.

The chain combines TRBV20-1 with TRBJ2-7; 12 nucleotides line up with TRBD2. From germline, CDR1 is DFQATT and CDR2 SNEGSKA (reference sequence). The V segment lost 1 base and the J segment 0 bases; nucleotides outside the gene matches: 7. The CDR3 sequence is 17 residues long. CDR3 sequence (DNA): TGCAGTGCTAGAGTCCCCCCGACTAGCGGGAGCTCCTACGAGCAGTACTTC. The encoded protein is CSARVPPTSGSSYEQYF.

This clonotype showed up many times. This sequence joins TRBV28 and TRBJ1-2; possible D gene TRBD1, 6 bases. The CDR3 spans 13 residues. The germline CDR1 and CDR2 sequences are MDHEN and SYDVKM. Deletions cut 3 bases from V and 8 bases from J, with 13 bases between. DNA of the CDR3: TGTGCCAGCAGTTTCAGGGGATGGAGGGGCTACACCTTC. Amino acids: CASSFRGWRGYTF.

This clonotype appeared a few times. CDR3 coding DNA: TGTGCCAGCAGTTACGGCGCCGGTACGCAGTATTTT. Amino acid sequence: CASSYGAGTQYF. The rearrangement links TRBV12-3 or TRBV12-4 to TRBJ2-3; D is undetermined. The length of the CDR3 is 12 residues. Deletions cut 4 bases from V and 8 bases from J, with 10 bases between.

This clonotype occurred many times. V is TRBV28 and J is TRBJ1-1; no firm D call. Trimming shortened V by 6 bases and J by 11 bases, and 16 bases separated the two germline ends. The CDR3 extends over 12 amino acids. Germline values: CDR1 MDHEN, CDR2 SYDVKM. For the CDR3, the DNA is TGTGCCAGCAGGGCCGGGCTGGTAAGGGCTTTCTTT. Protein product: CASRAGLVRAFF.

This clonotype was observed a few times. This may be a read error, as it is one base from a much larger clone. The chain joins TRBV15 to TRBJ2-5; D is ambiguous. CDR3 size: 14 residues. The ends were cut back, 1 base at V and 5 bases at J, with 11 bases in the middle. Germline loops: CDR1 LNHNV, CDR2 YYDKDF (reference sequence). DNA of the CDR3: TGTGCCACCAGCAGAGGGGAAACCTCGGAGACCCAGTACTTC. Residues: CATSRGETSETQYF. The whole variable domain, remainder taken from reference TRBV15 and TRBJ2-5, is DAMVIQNPRYQVTQFGKPVTLSCSQTLNHNVMYWYQQKSSQAPKLLFHYYDKDFNNEADTPDNFQSRRPNTSFCFLDIRSPGLGDTAMYLCATSRGETSETQYFGPGTRLLVL.

V and J are TRBV20-1 and TRBJ1-1, with no clear D. Trimming left V 0 bases short and J 0 bases short, with 14 bases between. There are 16 residues in the CDR3. In germline, CDR1 is DFQATT, CDR2 SNEGSKA (reference sequence). The CDR3 coding sequence is TGCAGTGCTAGAGACATACTACAGATCATGAACACTGAAGCTTTCTTT. Translating gives CSARDILQIMNTEAFF.

The table lists this clonotype with many counts. The gene calls are TRBV20-1 and TRBJ2-5; TRBD2 aligns across 8 bases. This CDR3 comprises 16 residues. V lost 0 bases to trimming and J lost 0 bases; unmatched junction nucleotides: 6. Looked up from germline, CDR1 is DFQATT and CDR2 is SNEGSKA (reference sequence). The CDR3 sequence: CSARDNTGGHQETQYF. In nucleotides, the CDR3 is TGCAGTGCTAGAGATAATACGGGAGGGCACCAAGAGACCCAGTACTTC.

The gene calls are TRBV29-1 and TRBJ1-2; no reliable D call. The CDR3 extends over 14 amino acids. V lost 2 bases and J 8 bases, leaving 18 bases between the germline ends. Germline V lookup: CDR1 SQVTM, CDR2 ANQGSEA. The CDR3 spells CSVESVGPTTGYTF. The CDR3 nucleotides read TGCAGCGTTGAATCAGTCGGCCCTACCACCGGCTACACCTTC.

The sample holds many counts of this clonotype. V is TRBV28 and J is TRBJ2-7, with 10 bases fitting TRBD2. The germline gives CDR1 MDHEN, CDR2 SYDVKM. The CDR3 sequence is 15 residues long. The V and J ends lost 6 bases and 7 bases, in that order; junction bases with no gene match: 12. The CDR3 nucleotides read TGTGCCAGCAGCACTAGCGGGACCCCGCCTGTGGAGCAGTACTTC. Its protein product is CASSTSGTPPVEQYF.

In this sample, this clonotype turned up many times. The CDR3 DNA sequence: TGTGCCAGCAGCGCAGGACTAGCGGGAGACGACAACGAGCAGTACTTC. Encoded protein: CASSAGLAGDDNEQYF. This sequence joins TRBV9 and TRBJ2-7; the match to TRBD2 covers 13 bases. The CDR3 has 16 residues. Trimming at V came to 3 bases and at J to 5 bases, leaving 8 bases not matched to a gene. Germline CDR1 reads SGDLS; CDR2 reads YYNGEE.

This clonotype came up many times. The chain is built from TRBV28 and TRBJ1-3, with a possible D match to TRBD1 (5 bases). The germline CDR1 and CDR2 sequences are MDHEN and SYDVKM. V shed 4 bases and J shed 0 bases, with 10 bases lying between them. The CDR3 spans 15 residues. In DNA form, the CDR3 reads TGTGCCAGCAGTTCTCCGGACATCTCTGGAAACACCATATATTTT. Amino acid sequence: CASSSPDISGNTIYF.

The rearrangement uses TRBV30 and TRBJ2-2, with 12 bases identical to TRBD2. The CDR3 consists of 18 residues. Trimming took 4 bases from V and 4 from J; bases not matched to a gene: 13. The germline CDR1 and CDR2 sequences are GTSNPN and SVGIG (reference sequence). CDR3 coding DNA: TGTGCCTGGAAGTTTGGTGCTAGCGGGAGGGCTGGCACCGGGGAGCTGTTTTTT. It yields the protein CAWKFGASGRAGTGELFF.

This clonotype was recorded at least ten times. The V and J genes are TRBV7-8 and TRBJ2-7; D gene unclear. V gave up 1 base and J gave up 3 bases, with 10 bases separating them. The CDR3 sequence is 14 residues long. Per germline, CDR1 SGHVS and CDR2 FQNEAQ. CDR3 sequence reads: CASSLVAGHYEQYF. The DNA of the CDR3 is TGTGCCAGCAGCTTAGTGGCCGGTCACTACGAGCAGTACTTC.

This clonotype was seen only a few times. The chain links TRBV20-1 to TRBJ1-4; no clear D gene. CDR3 length equals 14 residues. The ends were cut back, 2 bases at V and 7 bases at J, with 14 bases in the middle. Germline V gene sequence: CDR1 DFQATT, CDR2 SNEGSKA (reference sequence). The CDR3 here is CSARPPPGSEKLFF. The CDR3 DNA sequence: TGCAGTGCTAGACCTCCCCCCGGGAGTGAAAAACTGTTTTTT.

This clonotype was counted ten times or more. The genes are TRBV6-5 and TRBJ1-6; 9 bases fit TRBD1. Germline-derived CDR1 and CDR2 are MNHEY and SVGAGI. Losses at the gene ends were 3 bases for V and 10 bases for J; bases not matched to a gene: 7. CDR3 length: 15 amino acids. CDR3 sequence: CASSYLDRGLSPLHF. The CDR3 bases are TGTGCCAGCAGTTATTTGGACAGGGGACTGTCACCCCTCCACTTT.

The chain employs TRBV5-4 and TRBJ2-2; 7 bases are a match to TRBD1. Per germline, CDR1 SGHNT and CDR2 YYREEE (reference sequence). The junction had 24 bases not matched to a gene; V was cut back by 3 bases and J by 7 bases. This CDR3 has 20 amino acids. CDR3: CASSSFRALFDRVSNGELFF. In DNA, the CDR3 is TGTGCCAGCAGCTCCTTTCGGGCCCTATTCGACAGGGTATCAAACGGGGAGCTGTTTTTT.